The present T cell receptor (beta chain) was sequenced within a study of blood T cell repertoires in COVID-19. Profiled with immunoSEQ multiplex PCR; TCRdb holds only in-frame clones, not every one. The sample records under 250,000 clones, about four fifths being singletons. With 5 bases removed from V and 5 bases from J, the gap between germline ends came to 19 bases. This CDR3 is 16 amino acids long. CDR1 and CDR2 from the germline V gene are MNHEY and SMNVEV (reference sequence). The source material was PBMCs or T cells enriched from blood (not recorded which). The chain is built from TRBV27 and TRBJ1-5; possibly TRBD1 for D (5 bases). This clonotype was sampled from a woman in her thirties or forties who had been exposed to COVID-19. Here the CDR3 DNA reads TGTGCCAGCAGTCCCTCCCTTGACAGCCTTTATCAGCCCCAGCATTTT. This encodes CASSPSLDSLYQPQHF.